The 12 T cell receptor beta chains reported below all come from one sample, sequenced in a study of blood T cell repertoires in COVID-19. The data were produced by immunoSEQ multiplex PCR, yet TCRdb's version contains in-frame clones alone and is incomplete. This sample yields almost 500,000 clones, of which roughly nine tenths are seen a single time; approximately 8.3% belongs to the top ten. The specimen sequenced was PBMCs or T cells enriched from blood (not recorded which). The receptors stem from an older woman who had recovered from COVID-19.

The chain joins TRBV6-5 to TRBJ1-5; TRBD1 might be the D (6 bases). V lost 11 bases, J lost 4 bases, and 18 bases lay in between. Germline V gene sequence: CDR1 MNHEY, CDR2 SVGAGI. CDR3 length: 14 amino acids. The CDR3 coding sequence is TGTGCCTCCGAAGTAGGCAGGGGTAATCAGCCCCAGCATTTT. This encodes CASEVGRGNQPQHF.

The chain is built from TRBV7-2 and TRBJ1-2; no clear D gene. CDR3 length equals 14 residues. Trimming took off 2 bases at V and 2 bases at J, with 9 bases between the two ends. CDR1 SGHTA and CDR2 FQGNSA come from the germline V gene. This chain's CDR3 is CASSLLTYNYGYTF. The DNA of the CDR3 is TGTGCCAGCAGCTTATTGACATACAACTATGGCTACACCTTC.

The chain employs TRBV2 and TRBJ1-5; 9 bases agree with TRBD1. The germline CDR1 and CDR2 sequences are SNHLY and FYNNEI. The V and J ends lost 3 bases and 6 bases, in that order; junction bases with no gene match: 3. The length of the CDR3 is 14 residues. DNA for the CDR3: TGTGCCAGCAGTGATCCGGGACAGGGTCAGCCCCAGCATTTT. Amino acids: CASSDPGQGQPQHF. The full variable domain, with the rest looked up from reference TRBV2 and TRBJ1-5, is EPEVTQTPSHQVTQMGQEVILRCVPISNHLYFYWYRQILGQKVEFLVSFYNNEISEKSEIFDDQFSVERPDGSNFTLKIRSTKLEDSAMYFCASSDPGQGQPQHFGDGTRLSIL.

A single count supports this clone. The rearrangement links TRBV7-6 to TRBJ2-3; TRBD2 agrees at 8 bases. V shed 5 bases and J 6 bases; nucleotides not matched to a gene: 13. CDR1 is SGHVS and CDR2 is FNYEAQ in the germline V gene. The CDR3 sequence is 16 residues long. The CDR3 sequence is CASSPGGGWLGDTQYF. In DNA, the CDR3 is TGTGCCAGCAGCCCCGGCGGGGGGTGGCTGGGTGATACGCAGTATTTT.

The V call is TRBV7-2, the J call TRBJ1-3; D call uncertain. Germline V CDR1 and CDR2: SGHTA, FQGNSA. This CDR3 has 17 residues. Trimming removed 0 bases from V and 0 bases from J, with 12 bases in between. CDR3 residues: CASSLAGGGLSGNTIYF. Written as DNA, the CDR3 is TGTGCCAGCAGCTTAGCGGGCGGAGGGCTCTCTGGAAACACCATATATTTT.

This chain uses TRBV24-1 with TRBJ1-2; D possibly corresponds to TRBD1 (5 bases). CDR3 length: 15 amino acids. From germline, CDR1 is KGHDR and CDR2 SFDVKD. V dropped 1 base and J dropped 2 bases, with 10 bases sitting between them. As DNA, the CDR3 is TGTGCCACCAGTGATTTTCCGGCAGGGAACTATGGCTACACCTTC. This gives the protein CATSDFPAGNYGYTF.

The rearrangement links TRBV10-3 to TRBJ1-1, with D possibly TRBD1 on 5 matching bases. V shed 2 bases and J shed 6 bases, with 16 bases lying between them. CDR1 is ENHRY and CDR2 is SYGVKD in the germline V gene. This CDR3 is 15 amino acids long. The CDR3 nucleotides are TGTGCCATCAGTGAGCTGGACATCGGCACCGCTGAAGCTTTCTTT. This sequence encodes CAISELDIGTAEAFF.

CDR3 in amino acids: CASSLARGQPEAFF. The CDR3 DNA reads TGTGCCAGCAGCTTAGCGCGTGGACAGCCGGAAGCTTTCTTT. The chain has TRBV7-9 and TRBJ1-1; D is possibly TRBD1 (6 bases). Germline CDR1 and CDR2: SEHNR and FQNEAQ (reference sequence). The length of the CDR3 is 14 residues. Trimming took 0 bases from V and 8 from J, leaving 13 bases between them.

CDR3 amino acids: CASSYQSSTAGYTF. The CDR3 nucleotides are TGTGCCAGCAGTTACCAAAGCTCCACAGCTGGCTACACCTTC. The rearrangement links TRBV6-5 to TRBJ1-2; no clear D gene. The length of the CDR3 is 14 residues. Trimming left V 2 bases short and J 7 bases short, with 14 bases between. CDR1 is MNHEY, CDR2 SVGAGI, per germline.

The chain links TRBV4-2 to TRBJ1-4, with a possible D match to TRBD1 (5 bases). V lost 3 bases and J lost 3, with 14 bases in between. Germline values: CDR1 LGHNA, CDR2 YNFKEQ. CDR3 length: 16 residues. DNA of the CDR3: TGTGCCAGCAGCCACCGATCCGGGGGGGCTAATGAAAAACTGTTTTTT. As protein: CASSHRSGGANEKLFF.

The rearrangement links TRBV11-2 to TRBJ1-6; TRBD1 is a possible D gene (5 bases). Between the trimmed V and J ends, which lost 5 bases and 6 bases, there was a span of 20 bases. Germline CDR1 SGHAT, CDR2 FQNNGV. There are 17 residues in the CDR3. CDR3 in DNA: TGTGCCAGCAGCCAAAGAGGCGGGGCGCCGGGTAATTCACCCCTCCACTTT. Its translation: CASSQRGGAPGNSPLHF.

J is TRBJ2-1 and V is TRBV18; 7 bases agree with TRBD1. Germline values: CDR1 KGHSH, CDR2 LQKENI. The J segment lost 8 bases and the V segment lost 0 bases, leaving 4 bases of the junction unmatched. This CDR3 comprises 14 residues. CDR3 nucleotide sequence: TGTGCCAGCTCACCACCGTCCGGACAGGATGAGCAGTTCTTC. This translates into CASSPPSGQDEQFF.